A single TCR beta chain is shown here with its context. Its antigen remains undetermined. No clone much larger than this one lies a single base away; base qualities are absent. This entry belongs to a study of control samples from healthy donors and cancer patients (dated by TCRdb to 2018 to 2020). CDR1 MNHEY and CDR2 SVGAGI are derived from the germline V gene. V loses 6 bases of germline sequence and J loses 3 bases, and the interval between the two ends is 12 bases. The CDR3 runs 14 residues from the cysteine to the phenylalanine. Here the CDR3 DNA is all that survives: 42 bases in frame from base 1. The library was generated by the immunoSEQ multiplex PCR assay. TCRdb limited this immuneACCESS table to in-frame rearrangements with V and J called. A share of clones is missing; checked studies link under half to unresolved V genes, and the rest is unexplained. Here the sample has about 100,000 clones; about 90% occur a single time. The ten top clones hold 18% of the sample.

Sample: blood. The receptor chain draws on TRBV6-5 and TRBJ2-4; the D region possibly corresponds to TRBD2 (5 bases align). The receptor's source is a woman between 50 and 59 years old in good health. The sequenced DNA is TGTGCCAGCAGCCGGACTGGTGGCAAAAACATTCAGTACTTC. Its translation is CASSRTGGKNIQYF.